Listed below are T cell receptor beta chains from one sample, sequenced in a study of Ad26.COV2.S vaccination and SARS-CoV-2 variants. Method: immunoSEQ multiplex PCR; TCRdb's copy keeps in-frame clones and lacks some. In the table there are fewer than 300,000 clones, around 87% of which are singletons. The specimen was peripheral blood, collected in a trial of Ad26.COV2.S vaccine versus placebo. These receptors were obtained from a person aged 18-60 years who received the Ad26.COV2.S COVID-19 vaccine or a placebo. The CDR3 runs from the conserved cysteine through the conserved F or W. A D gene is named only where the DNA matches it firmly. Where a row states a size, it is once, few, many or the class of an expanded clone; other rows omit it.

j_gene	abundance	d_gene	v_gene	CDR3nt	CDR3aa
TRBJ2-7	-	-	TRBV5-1	TGCGCCAGCGGGGGCAGGCCCACCTACGAGCAGTACTTC	CASGGRPTYEQYF
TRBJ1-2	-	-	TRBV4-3	TGCGCCAGCAGCCAAGAGCACAGGGAAAATGGCTACACCTTC	CASSQEHRENGYTF
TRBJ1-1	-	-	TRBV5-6	TGTGCCAGCAGCTTGCCTTCAGCTCTCACTGAAGCTTTCTTT	CASSLPSALTEAFF
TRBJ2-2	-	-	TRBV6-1	TGTGCCAGCAGTGAACTAGCTATGACCGGGGAGCTGTTTTTT	CASSELAMTGELFF
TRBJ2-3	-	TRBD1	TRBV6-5	TGTGCCAGCAGTAGACAGGGGAGGTTCGCAGATACGCAGTATTTT	CASSRQGRFADTQYF
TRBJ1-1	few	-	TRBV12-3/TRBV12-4	TGTGCCAGCAGTATCGGGGGAAACACTGAAGCTTTCTTT	CASSIGGNTEAFF
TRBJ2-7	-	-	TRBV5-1	TGCGCCAGCTCTCCGCCCCGGCCCTACGAGCAGTACTTC	CASSPPRPYEQYF
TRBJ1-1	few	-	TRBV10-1	TGCGCCATTTTACTCTGGGCTCGAACTGAAGCTTTCTTT	CAILLWARTEAFF
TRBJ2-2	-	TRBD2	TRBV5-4	TGTGCCAGCAGCTCCCCGACGGGGGGGCCAGGCGGGGAGCTGTTTTTT	CASSSPTGGPGGELFF
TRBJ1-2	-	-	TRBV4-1	TGCGCCAGCAGCCAGGATTATGGCTACACCTTC	CASSQDYGYTF
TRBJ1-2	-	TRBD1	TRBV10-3	TGTGCCATCAAGGGTCCCCGGACAGGGGATGGCTACACCTTC	CAIKGPRTGDGYTF
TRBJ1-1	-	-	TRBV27	TGTGCCAGCAGAGAGGGTAGGGGGTCTGAAGCTTTCTTT	CASREGRGSEAFF
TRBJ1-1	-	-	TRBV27	TGTGCCAGCAGTGTGGGACGGAAGAACACTGAAGCTTTCTTT	CASSVGRKNTEAFF
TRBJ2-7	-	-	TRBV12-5	TGTGCTAGTGTGGGGGGCTACGAGCAGTACTTC	CASVGGYEQYF
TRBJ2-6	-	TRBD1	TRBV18	TGTGCCAGCTCACCACCGGGACAGTACTCTGGGGCCAACGTCCTGACTTTC	CASSPPGQYSGANVLTF
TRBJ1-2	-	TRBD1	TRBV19	TGTGCCAGTAGCCGGGACAGGGGCGCCTTTGATGGCTACACCTTC	CASSRDRGAFDGYTF
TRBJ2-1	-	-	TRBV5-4	TGTGCCAGCAGCTTGTCGGGGCTGGGTGAGCAGTTCTTC	CASSLSGLGEQFF
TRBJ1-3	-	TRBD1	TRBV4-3	TGCGCCAGCAGCCAACTACAGGGGGGCGGCCGAAACACCATATATTTT	CASSQLQGGGRNTIYF
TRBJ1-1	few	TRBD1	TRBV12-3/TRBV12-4	TGTGCCAGCAGCCGAGACAGGGGAGCTTTCTTT	CASSRDRGAFF
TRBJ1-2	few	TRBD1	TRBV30	TGTGCCTGGACCCTCTGGGAAACTTACGCAGGGGGGTATGGCTACACCTTC	CAWTLWETYAGGYGYTF
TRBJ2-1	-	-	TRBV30	TGTGCCTGGAGTCAGACAGACTCCTACAATGAGCAGTTCTTC	CAWSQTDSYNEQFF
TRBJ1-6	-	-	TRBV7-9	TGTGCCAGCAGCCCAGACTTTGTTTCACCCCTCCACTTT	CASSPDFVSPLHF
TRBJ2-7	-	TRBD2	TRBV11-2	TGTGCCACAGTAGCGGGGGGCCACGAGCAGTACTTC	CATVAGGHEQYF
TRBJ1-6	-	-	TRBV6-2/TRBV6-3	TGTGCCAGCAGTTACTCAGGGGGTTATAATTCACCCCTCCACTTT	CASSYSGGYNSPLHF